This T cell receptor (beta chain) was documented in a study of cytotoxic CD8 clonotypes in ibrutinib-treated CLL. Study-level findings and limits: Among the clonotypes, public ones were uncommon and contracted or held stable on treatment. Clonality went higher at ibrutinib response and then dropped back toward baseline at progression.

T cells were sequenced at a targeted depth of 1 in 200,000 to 1 in 1 million. The data were produced by immunoSEQ multiplex PCR, yet TCRdb's version contains in-frame clones alone and is incomplete. The table has about 120,000 clones, approximately 85% seen once; the top ten hold approximately 2%. With regard to this clone: No antigen is known for it.

Germline CDR1 reads SGDLS; CDR2 reads YYNGEE. CDR3 length: 15 amino acids. V lost 1 base, J lost 1 base, and 10 bases lay in between. The chain has TRBV9 and TRBJ2-3; maybe TRBD2 (6 bases). This receptor was taken from a human donor with chronic lymphocytic leukemia. The sequenced sample was PBMCs, obtained after 24 months of ibrutinib treatment. As DNA, the CDR3 is TGTGCCAGCAGCGTAAGGCCTAGCGGCACAGATACGCAGTATTTT. Its protein is CASSVRPSGTDTQYF.